The sequence of this T cell receptor (beta chain) was determined in a study of OX40 agonist ivuxolimab in advanced cancers. Produced via immunoSEQ multiplex PCR; TCRdb's table is partial and in-frame only. This sample carries around 100,000 clones, 75% to 95% of them seen once, and the ten largest clones take under 0.65%. Germline V lookup: CDR1 SGHNT, CDR2 YENEEA. V shed 1 base, J shed 4 bases, and the junction held 5 bases outside the gene matches. CDR3 length: 17 residues. The TCR originated in an adult with an advanced solid tumor such as melanoma, head and neck, liver or kidney cancer. The specimen comprised CD4+ or CD8+ T cells sorted from blood, sampled in a trial of the OX40 agonist ivuxolimab. The rearrangement joins TRBV11-3 to TRBJ2-3; 13 nucleotides align to TRBD2. The CDR3 sequence is CASSLGRLAGGADTQYF. CDR3 bases: TGTGCCAGCAGCTTAGGGAGACTAGCGGGAGGCGCAGATACGCAGTATTTT.